This T cell receptor beta chain was documented in a study of blood T cells in healthy people across ages. General observations from the study: Comparison with aged donors showed that long-lived donors had more naive CD4+ cells and higher diversity. Possibly confounding the expanded clonotype changes was the fact that donor CMV status was unknown.

V dropped 3 bases and J dropped 0 bases, with 10 bases sitting between them. CDR1 SNHLY and CDR2 FYNNEI come from the germline V gene. The CDR3 is made up of 15 amino acids. A second PCR, run for 7 to 11 cycles, used a sample-barcoded 5' primer plus a J-beta primer mix. Each of the cDNA molecules was tagged by a template-switch adaptor with 12 random nucleotides. In TCRdb, the 5' RACE reads were re-called with MiXCR into one record per CDR3 protein. Of 1 million or so distinct CDR3 sequences in the sample, 45% were seen once. On this clonotype itself: Its antigen is currently unknown.

Approximately 10 milliliters was the volume of peripheral blood drawn from each donor. This chain links TRBV2 with TRBJ2-3, with a tentative D call TRBD2 (5 bases). Sequences were obtained from blood. This clonotype was sampled from an older woman in good health. The CDR3 DNA reads as TGTGCCAGCAGTGATGAGGGAACTAGCACAGATACGCAGTATTTT. It is translated as CASSDEGTSTDTQYF.